This entry describes one T cell receptor beta chain. The protocol was immunoSEQ multiplex PCR, while the TCRdb copy is restricted to in-frame clones and leaves out a portion. The sample lists 70,000 to 90,000 clones; roughly 93% were seen once. CDR3 size: 15 residues. Trimming took off 2 bases at V and 1 base at J, with 12 bases between the two ends. Germline assignment: CDR1 SEHNR and CDR2 FQNEAQ (reference sequence). The sample is drawn from a study of T cell changes during pregnancy in multiple sclerosis. The rearrangement joins TRBV7-9 to TRBJ2-7, with D perhaps matching TRBD2 (5 bases). This clonotype was sampled from a female donor in good health, enrolled as a control in a pregnancy study. Sequenced material: peripheral blood, taken in the second trimester of pregnancy. The CDR3 region has the DNA TGTGCCAGCAGCTTACTAATCCGGGAATCCTACGAGCAGTACTTC. This gives the protein CASSLLIRESYEQYF. Full variable domain (remainder filled in from reference TRBV7-9 and TRBJ2-7): DTGVSQNPRHKITKRGQNVTFRCDPISEHNRLYWYRQTLGQGPEFLTYFQNEAQLEKSRLLSDRFSAERPKGSFSTLEIQRTEQGDSAMYLCASSLLIRESYEQYFGPGTRLTVT.